This is a list of T cell receptor beta chains from one sample in a study of Graves' ophthalmopathy and Graves' hyperthyroidism. In TCRdb, the multiplex PCR reads were re-called with MiXCR into one record per CDR3 protein. The sample shows roughly 500,000 distinct CDR3 sequences, over 13% of them seen only once. Sequencing was carried out using blood. The receptors here all came from a woman younger than 45 with Graves' ophthalmopathy. The CDR3 runs from the conserved cysteine through the conserved F or W. A D gene is named only where the DNA matches it firmly. Rows may omit the clone size; those that give it use once, few, many or a size class.

TRBJ1-1 | many | TRBV11-2 | 11 | - | CASSLSPEAFF | TGTGCCAGCAGCTTAAGCCCTGAAGCTTTCTTT
TRBJ2-7 | many | TRBV20-1 | 14 | TRBD2 | CSARDAGDNYEQYF | TGCAGTGCTAGAGATGCGGGAGACAACTACGAGCAGTACTTC
TRBJ1-1 | many | TRBV19 | 14 | - | CASSIRQTNTEAFF | TGTGCCAGTAGTATAAGGCAGACGAACACTGAAGCTTTCTTT
TRBJ1-1 | few | TRBV20-1 | 12 | - | CSGVTGNTEAFF | TGCAGTGGGGTTACGGGGAACACTGAAGCTTTCTTT
TRBJ1-6 | - | TRBV28 | 17 | - | CASSSPGGRGPRSPLHF | TGTGCCAGCAGTTCCCCCGGGGGGCGAGGCCCAAGATCACCCCTCCACTTT
TRBJ2-7 | few | TRBV13 | 16 | TRBD1 | CASSPRGQGQVYEQYF | TGTGCCAGCAGCCCCAGAGGACAGGGCCAGGTCTACGAGCAGTACTTC
TRBJ1-2 | many | TRBV6-5 | 14 | - | CASSYGDGIYGYTF | TGTGCCAGCAGTTATGGGGATGGTATCTATGGCTACACCTTC
TRBJ1-2 | many | TRBV20-1 | 14 | - | CSAREKGRDYGYTF | TGCAGTGCTAGAGAAAAAGGAAGGGACTATGGCTACACCTTC
TRBJ1-5 | many | TRBV11-2 | 14 | - | CASSLHNSNQPQHF | TGTGCCAGCAGCTTACACAATAGCAATCAGCCCCAGCATTTT
TRBJ1-1 | - | TRBV30 | 14 | - | CAWRSVSMVTEAFF | TGTGCCTGGAGATCCGTATCCATGGTCACTGAAGCTTTCTTT
TRBJ2-5 | many | TRBV6-5 | 14 | - | CASSYGTRQETQYF | TGTGCCAGCAGTTACGGGACCAGACAAGAGACCCAGTACTTC
TRBJ1-3 | few | TRBV11-3 | 14 | - | CASSSRHRGNTIYF | TGTGCCAGCAGCTCGAGACATAGGGGAAACACCATATATTTT
TRBJ1-4 | - | TRBV7-8 | 16 | - | CASSSQGIEFFEKLFF | TGTGCCAGCAGCTCGCAGGGTATCGAGTTTTTCGAAAAACTGTTTTTT
TRBJ2-7 | many | TRBV5-6 | 18 | - | CASSLEAVFGEGWDEQYF | TGTGCCAGCAGCTTGGAGGCGGTGTTCGGGGAAGGTTGGGACGAGCAGTACTTC
TRBJ2-2 | many | TRBV20-1 | 13 | - | CSARQTNTGELFF | TGCAGTGCGAGACAGACGAACACCGGGGAGCTGTTTTTT
TRBJ2-5 | - | TRBV9 | 14 | TRBD2 | CASSALAGQETQYF | TGTGCCAGCAGCGCCCTAGCGGGGCAAGAGACCCAGTACTTC
TRBJ1-1 | many | TRBV6-5 | 14 | - | CASSYSFAGAEAFF | TGTGCCAGCAGTTACTCGTTCGCAGGGGCTGAAGCTTTCTTT
TRBJ1-1 | - | TRBV29-1 | 13 | - | CSVARGGSTEAFF | TGCAGCGTTGCCAGGGGAGGGTCCACTGAAGCTTTCTTT
TRBJ1-2 | many | TRBV28 | 14 | TRBD1 | CASVRGQKNYGYTF | TGTGCCAGCGTCCGGGGACAGAAAAACTATGGCTACACCTTC
TRBJ2-5 | many | TRBV7-8 | 15 | TRBD2 | CASSLERGGAETQYF | TGTGCCAGCAGCTTAGAACGGGGAGGGGCGGAGACCCAGTACTTC
TRBJ1-3 | many | TRBV6-5 | 15 | TRBD1 | CASSSGTGGYNTIYF | TGTGCCAGCAGTTCGGGGACAGGGGGTTACAACACCATATATTTT
TRBJ1-2 | - | TRBV7-2 | 15 | TRBD1 | CASSLMAGGRYGYTF | TGTGCCAGCAGCTTAATGGCAGGGGGCCGGTATGGCTACACCTTC
TRBJ2-6 | many | TRBV7-8 | 15 | TRBD1 | CASSHGQGLANVLTF | TGTGCCAGCAGCCACGGACAGGGGCTTGCCAACGTCCTGACTTTC
TRBJ1-2 | few | TRBV30 | 15 | TRBD1 | CAWSVRRDRLYGYTF | TGTGCCTGGAGTGTACGACGGGACAGGCTCTATGGCTACACCTTC
TRBJ2-3 | - | TRBV12-3/TRBV12-4 | 14 | - | CASSFSRSTDTQYF | TGTGCCAGCAGTTTTAGTAGAAGCACAGATACGCAGTATTTT
TRBJ2-5 | - | TRBV28 | 15 | TRBD1 | CASSFGGQEQETQYF | TGTGCCAGCAGTTTTGGAGGACAGGAACAAGAGACCCAGTACTTC
TRBJ1-6 | few | TRBV2 | 10 | - | CASSGGPLHF | TGTGCCAGCAGTGGGGGACCCCTCCACTTT
TRBJ2-5 | many | TRBV9 | 14 | - | CASSVGLTGETQYF | TGTGCCAGCAGCGTAGGTCTAACGGGGGAGACCCAGTACTTC
TRBJ1-5 | many | TRBV4-1 | 12 | - | CASSPPGEPQHF | TGCGCCAGCAGCCCTCCTGGGGAGCCCCAGCATTTT
TRBJ1-6 | many | TRBV20-1 | 13 | - | CSANRAHNSPLHF | TGCAGTGCTAACCGGGCTCATAATTCACCCCTCCACTTT
TRBJ1-6 | many | TRBV28 | 12 | - | CASTRAVSPLHF | TGTGCCAGCACGAGGGCGGTTTCACCCCTCCACTTT
TRBJ2-2 | few | TRBV7-3 | 14 | TRBD1 | CASSGSTGAGELFF | TGTGCCAGCAGCGGGTCGACAGGGGCCGGGGAGCTGTTTTTT
TRBJ2-2 | many | TRBV6-5 | 14 | TRBD2 | CASSYSSGRGELFF | TGTGCCAGCAGTTACTCTAGCGGGAGAGGGGAGCTGTTTTTT
TRBJ1-2 | many | TRBV5-1 | 12 | - | CASSWAGVGYTF | TGCGCCAGCAGCTGGGCAGGGGTTGGCTACACCTTC
TRBJ1-2 | - | TRBV24-1 | 19 | TRBD1 | CATSDPVQPGTGGLYGYTF | TGTGCCACCAGTGATCCAGTGCAACCCGGGACAGGGGGGCTCTATGGCTACACCTTC
TRBJ1-5 | many | TRBV28 | 17 | TRBD1 | CASSSIIRDRRNQPQHF | TGTGCCAGCAGCTCGATTATCCGGGACAGGCGCAATCAGCCCCAGCATTTT
TRBJ2-7 | many | TRBV6-5 | 16 | TRBD1 | CASSYWGTGGTAEQYF | TGTGCCAGCAGTTACTGGGGGACAGGGGGGACGGCTGAGCAGTACTTC
TRBJ1-2 | - | TRBV7-8 | 14 | TRBD1 | CASSSRDSGYGYTF | TGTGCCAGCAGCAGCCGGGACAGTGGCTATGGCTACACCTTC
TRBJ2-2 | many | TRBV27 | 15 | - | CASSRKRVNTGELFF | TGTGCCAGCAGTCGAAAAAGGGTAAACACCGGGGAGCTGTTTTTT
TRBJ1-1 | - | TRBV18 | 14 | - | CASSPTDANTEAFF | TGTGCCAGCTCACCAACAGACGCGAACACTGAAGCTTTCTTT
TRBJ2-4 | many | TRBV2 | 15 | - | CASNWEGIAKNIKYF | TGTGCCAGCAACTGGGAAGGGATAGCCAAAAACATTAAGTACTTC
TRBJ1-1 | many | TRBV20-1 | 12 | - | CSASLAVTEAFF | TGCAGTGCTAGCCTTGCAGTTACTGAAGCTTTCTTT